The clone carrying this T cell receptor beta chain has more than one count but fewer than ten. Per germline, CDR1 KGHDR and CDR2 SFDVKD. This CDR3 contains 13 residues. V lost 1 base and J 7 bases, leaving 9 bases between the germline ends. The protocol was immunoSEQ multiplex PCR, while the TCRdb copy is restricted to in-frame clones and leaves out a portion. Of approximately 110,000 clones in the sample, about 85% are singletons; the top ten hold under 4.5%. This sample is drawn from a study of T cell responses to AZD1222 COVID-19 vaccine. The chain employs TRBV24-1 and TRBJ1-2, with D perhaps matching TRBD1 (6 bases). This clonotype was obtained from an adult in good health. The material was peripheral blood, obtained on day 0 of AZD1222 vaccination. CDR3: CATSDFTGFGYTF. CDR3 in DNA: TGTGCCACCAGTGATTTCACAGGGTTTGGCTACACCTTC.